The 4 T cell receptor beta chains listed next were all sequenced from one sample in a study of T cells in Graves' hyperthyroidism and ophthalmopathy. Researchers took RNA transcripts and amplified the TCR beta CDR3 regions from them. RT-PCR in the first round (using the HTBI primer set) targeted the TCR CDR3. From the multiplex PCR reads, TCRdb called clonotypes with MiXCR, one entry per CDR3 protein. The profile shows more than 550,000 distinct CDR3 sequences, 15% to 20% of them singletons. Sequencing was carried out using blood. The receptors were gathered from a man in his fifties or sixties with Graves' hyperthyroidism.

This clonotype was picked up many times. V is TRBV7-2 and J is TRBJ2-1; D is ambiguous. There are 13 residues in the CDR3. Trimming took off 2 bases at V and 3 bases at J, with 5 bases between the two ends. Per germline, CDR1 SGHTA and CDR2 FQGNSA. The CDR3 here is CASSLFDYNEQFF. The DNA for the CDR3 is TGTGCCAGCAGCTTATTTGACTACAATGAGCAGTTCTTC.

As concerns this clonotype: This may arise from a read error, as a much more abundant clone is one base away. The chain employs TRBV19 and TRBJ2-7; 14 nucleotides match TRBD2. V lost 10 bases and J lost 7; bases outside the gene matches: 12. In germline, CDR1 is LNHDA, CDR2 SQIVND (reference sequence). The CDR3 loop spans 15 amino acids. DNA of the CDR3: TGTGCCAATACCACGGGACTAGCGGGAGTCGGTGAGCAGTACTTC. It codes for CANTTGLAGVGEQYF.

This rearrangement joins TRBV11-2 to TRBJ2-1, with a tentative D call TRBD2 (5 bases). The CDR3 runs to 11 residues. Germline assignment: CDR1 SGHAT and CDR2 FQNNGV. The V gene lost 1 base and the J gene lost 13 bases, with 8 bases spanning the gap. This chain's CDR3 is CASSLVASQFF. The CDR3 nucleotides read TGTGCCAGCAGCTTAGTGGCTAGCCAGTTCTTC.

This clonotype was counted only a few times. The CDR3 loop is CASSSTVPSGANVLTF. The CDR3 DNA sequence: TGTGCCAGCAGTTCGACAGTTCCCTCTGGGGCCAACGTCCTGACTTTC. The chain links TRBV6-6 to TRBJ2-6; TRBD1 might be the D (5 bases). CDR3 size: 16 residues. Trimming pared 4 bases from V and 0 bases from J, leaving 10 bases between. Germline CDR1 MNHNY, CDR2 SVGAGI (reference sequence).